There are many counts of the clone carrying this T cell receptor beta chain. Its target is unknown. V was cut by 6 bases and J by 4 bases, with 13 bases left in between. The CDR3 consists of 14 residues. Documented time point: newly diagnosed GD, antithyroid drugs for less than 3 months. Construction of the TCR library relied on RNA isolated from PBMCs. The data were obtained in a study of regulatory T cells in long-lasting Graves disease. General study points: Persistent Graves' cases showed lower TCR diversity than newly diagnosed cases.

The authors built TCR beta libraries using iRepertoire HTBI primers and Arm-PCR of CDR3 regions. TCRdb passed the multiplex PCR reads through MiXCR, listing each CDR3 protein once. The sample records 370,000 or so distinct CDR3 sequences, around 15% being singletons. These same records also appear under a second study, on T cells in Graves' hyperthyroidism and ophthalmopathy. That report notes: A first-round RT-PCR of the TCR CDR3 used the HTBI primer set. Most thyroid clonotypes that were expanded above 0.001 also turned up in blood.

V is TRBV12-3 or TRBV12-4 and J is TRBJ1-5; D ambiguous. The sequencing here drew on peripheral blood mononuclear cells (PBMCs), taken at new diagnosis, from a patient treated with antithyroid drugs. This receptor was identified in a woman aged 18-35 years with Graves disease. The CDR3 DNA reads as TGTGCCAGCAGGGTTCTCGGCGGTAATCAGCCCCAGCATTTT. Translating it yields CASRVLGGNQPQHF.